A selection of T cell receptor beta chains follows, all from one sample in a study of blood T cell repertoires in COVID-19. Sequencing was performed with immunoSEQ multiplex PCR; in TCRdb, only in-frame clones are kept and a portion is missing. Among fewer than 130,000 clones listed, approximately 90% were seen once. The sample taken for sequencing was peripheral blood. Receptors originate from a woman aged 80 or over with acute or convalescent COVID-19. The CDR3 runs from the conserved cysteine through the conserved F or W. A D gene is named only where the DNA matches it firmly. Rows may omit the clone size; those that give it use once, few, many or a size class.

V gene: TRBV2
clone size: -
D gene: -
J gene: TRBJ2-2
CDR3 length: 14
CDR3 protein: CASRGGLDTGELFF
CDR3 DNA: TGTGCCAGCAGGGGGGGGCTGGACACCGGGGAGCTGTTTTTT

V gene: TRBV4-3
clone size: -
D gene: TRBD1
J gene: TRBJ2-7
CDR3 length: 18
CDR3 protein: CASSPRRSLWDRAEEQYF
CDR3 DNA: TGCGCCAGCAGCCCGCGACGGTCCTTGTGGGACAGGGCCGAGGAGCAGTACTTC

V gene: TRBV4-1
clone size: -
D gene: TRBD1
J gene: TRBJ1-5
CDR3 length: 16
CDR3 protein: CASSQDRTGVSQPQHF
CDR3 DNA: TGCGCCAGCAGCCAAGATCGGACAGGGGTAAGTCAGCCCCAGCATTTT

V gene: TRBV14
clone size: -
D gene: -
J gene: TRBJ2-5
CDR3 length: 15
CDR3 protein: CASSQVIVRVKTQYF
CDR3 DNA: TGTGCCAGCAGCCAAGTTATAGTTCGGGTAAAGACCCAGTACTTC

V gene: TRBV20-1
clone size: -
D gene: TRBD1
J gene: TRBJ1-5
CDR3 length: 17
CDR3 protein: CSASETGGSYSNQPQHF
CDR3 DNA: TGCAGTGCTAGTGAGACAGGGGGATCATATAGCAATCAGCCCCAGCATTTT

V gene: TRBV7-9
clone size: -
D gene: TRBD1
J gene: TRBJ2-1
CDR3 length: 17
CDR3 protein: CASSAIGRGKRPGEQFF
CDR3 DNA: TGTGCCAGCAGCGCGATCGGCAGGGGGAAACGCCCTGGTGAGCAGTTCTTC

V gene: TRBV2
clone size: once
D gene: TRBD1
J gene: TRBJ1-5
CDR3 length: 15
CDR3 protein: CASSESGGGNQPQHF
CDR3 DNA: TGTGCCAGCAGTGAATCAGGGGGTGGCAATCAGCCCCAGCATTTT

V gene: TRBV30
clone size: -
D gene: -
J gene: TRBJ2-7
CDR3 length: 12
CDR3 protein: CAWRGDLYEQYF
CDR3 DNA: TGTGCCTGGAGAGGGGATTTGTACGAGCAGTACTTC

V gene: TRBV2
clone size: -
D gene: -
J gene: TRBJ2-6
CDR3 length: 18
CDR3 protein: CASSEGALLYAGANVLTF
CDR3 DNA: TGTGCCAGCAGTGAGGGGGCCCTCCTCTACGCTGGGGCCAACGTCCTGACTTTC

V gene: TRBV28
clone size: -
D gene: TRBD1
J gene: TRBJ1-2
CDR3 length: 11
CDR3 protein: CASTDRVGYTF
CDR3 DNA: TGTGCCAGCACCGACAGGGTTGGCTACACCTTC

V gene: TRBV18
clone size: -
D gene: -
J gene: TRBJ1-5
CDR3 length: 16
CDR3 protein: CASSPGAAGLGQPQHF
CDR3 DNA: TGTGCCAGCTCACCCGGGGCTGCGGGGCTGGGACAGCCCCAGCATTTT

V gene: TRBV18
clone size: -
D gene: TRBD1
J gene: TRBJ1-2
CDR3 length: 15
CDR3 protein: CASSRNTDRNYGYTF
CDR3 DNA: TGTGCCAGCTCACGAAACACGGACAGGAACTATGGCTACACCTTC

V gene: TRBV29-1
clone size: -
D gene: TRBD1
J gene: TRBJ1-6
CDR3 length: 14
CDR3 protein: CSVTTGGMNSPLHF
CDR3 DNA: TGCAGCGTTACGACAGGGGGCATGAATTCACCCCTCCACTTT

V gene: TRBV5-1
clone size: -
D gene: TRBD1
J gene: TRBJ2-5
CDR3 length: 17
CDR3 protein: CASSLDLVRGLEETQYF
CDR3 DNA: TGCGCCAGCAGCTTGGATTTAGTCAGGGGGCTGGAAGAGACCCAGTACTTC

V gene: TRBV27
clone size: -
D gene: TRBD1
J gene: TRBJ1-1
CDR3 length: 17
CDR3 protein: CASSFRQGQGMNTEAFF
CDR3 DNA: TGTGCCAGCAGTTTCAGACAGGGGCAGGGGATGAACACTGAAGCTTTCTTT

V gene: TRBV27
clone size: few
D gene: -
J gene: TRBJ1-2
CDR3 length: 14
CDR3 protein: CASTPDRLGGGYTF
CDR3 DNA: TGTGCCAGCACCCCCGACAGGCTTGGTGGTGGCTACACCTTC

V gene: TRBV27
clone size: -
D gene: -
J gene: TRBJ1-6
CDR3 length: 18
CDR3 protein: CASSLSSVGRTNNSPLHF
CDR3 DNA: TGTGCCAGCAGTTTATCCTCCGTCGGGCGGACAAATAATTCACCCCTCCACTTT

V gene: TRBV6-5
clone size: -
D gene: -
J gene: TRBJ2-7
CDR3 length: 14
CDR3 protein: CASSYSGVKYEQYF
CDR3 DNA: TGTGCCAGCAGTTACTCGGGAGTCAAATACGAGCAGTACTTC

V gene: TRBV11-3
clone size: -
D gene: -
J gene: TRBJ1-5
CDR3 length: 15
CDR3 protein: CASSFRTISNQPQHF
CDR3 DNA: TGTGCCAGCAGCTTCCGGACAATTAGCAATCAGCCCCAGCATTTT

V gene: TRBV5-8
clone size: -
D gene: -
J gene: TRBJ2-5
CDR3 length: 18
CDR3 protein: CASSSPIDRAMYQETQYF
CDR3 DNA: TGTGCCAGCAGCTCCCCCATCGACAGAGCGATGTACCAAGAGACCCAGTACTTC

V gene: TRBV30
clone size: -
D gene: TRBD1
J gene: TRBJ2-3
CDR3 length: 17
CDR3 protein: CAWSRDSSETYTDTQYF
CDR3 DNA: TGTGCCTGGAGTCGGGACAGTAGCGAGACCTACACAGATACGCAGTATTTT

V gene: TRBV12-5
clone size: -
D gene: -
J gene: TRBJ1-6
CDR3 length: 12
CDR3 protein: CASGLNSSPLHF
CDR3 DNA: TGTGCTAGTGGTTTGAATAGTTCACCCCTCCACTTT

V gene: TRBV19
clone size: -
D gene: -
J gene: TRBJ2-7
CDR3 length: 13
CDR3 protein: CASSLHQKYEQYF
CDR3 DNA: TGTGCCAGTAGTTTACACCAAAAATACGAGCAGTACTTC

V gene: TRBV2
clone size: once
D gene: -
J gene: TRBJ1-2
CDR3 length: 11
CDR3 protein: CASGEERGSTF
CDR3 DNA: TGTGCCAGCGGCGAAGAGCGGGGTAGCACCTTC

V gene: TRBV7-9
clone size: -
D gene: TRBD1
J gene: TRBJ1-1
CDR3 length: 16
CDR3 protein: CASSPKDRGTDTEAFF
CDR3 DNA: TGTGCCAGCAGCCCTAAGGACAGGGGCACGGACACTGAAGCTTTCTTT

V gene: TRBV27
clone size: -
D gene: TRBD1
J gene: TRBJ2-7
CDR3 length: 15
CDR3 protein: CASRLGTGGNYEQYF
CDR3 DNA: TGTGCCAGCAGGTTGGGGACAGGGGGGAATTACGAGCAGTACTTC

V gene: TRBV10-3
clone size: -
D gene: TRBD2
J gene: TRBJ2-5
CDR3 length: 14
CDR3 protein: CAISEAGEIETQYF
CDR3 DNA: TGTGCCATCAGTGAAGCGGGGGAGATTGAGACCCAGTACTTC